The 23 T cell receptor beta chains below all came from one sample that was sequenced in a study of blood T cell repertoires in COVID-19. Method: immunoSEQ multiplex PCR; TCRdb's copy keeps in-frame clones and lacks some. The table records fewer than 350,000 clones, around 90% of them present only once. The sequencing sample was made of PBMCs or T cells enriched from blood (not recorded which). The source is a middle-aged woman who had recovered from COVID-19.

This sequence joins TRBV28 and TRBJ1-1, with 7 bases fitting TRBD1. The CDR3 consists of 14 residues. The J segment lost 8 bases and the V segment lost 7 bases, leaving 13 bases of the junction unmatched. The V gene's germline CDR1 is MDHEN and CDR2 SYDVKM. The CDR3 spells CASTLTGTPREAFF. Here the CDR3 DNA reads TGTGCCAGCACCTTGACAGGGACCCCGAGGGAAGCTTTCTTT. The full variable domain, in which reference TRBV28 and TRBJ1-1 provide the parts outside the CDR3, is DVKVTQSSRYLVKRTGEKVFLECVQDMDHENMFWYRQDPGLGLRLIYFSYDVKMKEKGDIPEGYSVSREKKERFSLILESASTNQTSMYLCASTLTGTPREAFFGQGTRLTVV.

The CDR3 sequence is CASSQTSFSGSRYEQYF. DNA of the CDR3: TGTGCCAGCAGCCAAACCTCCTTTAGCGGGAGTAGGTACGAGCAGTACTTC. The rearrangement links TRBV3-1 (or the pseudogene TRBV3-2) to TRBJ2-7; 9 nucleotides align to TRBD2. The CDR3 consists of 17 residues. The trim removed 2 bases at V and 4 bases at J, leaving 12 bases unmatched. Per the germline V gene, CDR1 is LGHDT and CDR2 is YNNKEL (reference sequence).

The chain links TRBV28 to TRBJ2-5; no reliable D call. The V gene lost 1 base and the J gene lost 5 bases, with 11 bases spanning the gap. CDR3 length: 14 amino acids. Germline V gene lookup returns CDR1 MDHEN and CDR2 SYDVKM. DNA of the CDR3: TGTGCCAGCAGTTTATACAGTGATGAGGAGACCCAGTACTTC. Its translation: CASSLYSDEETQYF.

V and J are TRBV2 and TRBJ2-5; D possibly corresponds to TRBD2 (5 bases). Germline CDR1 reads SNHLY; CDR2 reads FYNNEI. The CDR3 has 13 amino acids. With 5 bases removed from V and 5 bases from J, the gap between germline ends came to 12 bases. CDR3 sequence: CASSLGVAETQYF. DNA of the CDR3: TGTGCCAGCAGTTTAGGAGTAGCGGAGACCCAGTACTTC. Full variable domain (rest looked up from reference TRBV2 and TRBJ2-5): EPEVTQTPSHQVTQMGQEVILRCVPISNHLYFYWYRQILGQKVEFLVSFYNNEISEKSEIFDDQFSVERPDGSNFTLKIRSTKLEDSAMYFCASSLGVAETQYFGPGTRLLVL.

This clone occurred once. The V call is TRBV19, the J call TRBJ1-2; no clear D gene. V lost 5 bases and J 8 bases, leaving 12 bases between the germline ends. Germline CDR1 is LNHDA and CDR2 is SQIVND (reference sequence). This CDR3 comprises 12 residues. CDR3 in DNA: TGTGCCAGTAGTGACCGGAGAGAAGGCTACACCTTC. It translates to CASSDRREGYTF.

This clone was detected once. This chain links TRBV30 with TRBJ2-1; 7 bases match TRBD2. V was clipped by 2 bases and J by 7 bases; unmatched bases: 5. Germline V gene lookup returns CDR1 GTSNPN and CDR2 SVGIG (reference sequence). This CDR3 is 13 amino acids long. In DNA form, the CDR3 reads TGTGCCTGGAGTTCCGGGACTACAAATGAGCAGTTCTTC. This gives the protein CAWSSGTTNEQFF.

This clone was recorded only once. This sequence joins TRBV29-1 and TRBJ1-1; weak D call: TRBD1 (6 bases). The CDR3 covers 13 residues. Trimming took 6 bases from V and 1 from J, leaving 12 bases between them. CDR1 and CDR2 (germline): SQVTM, ANQGSEA. CDR3 DNA sequence: TGCAGCGTCGGGAAACAGGGGAACACTGAAGCTTTCTTT. Protein sequence: CSVGKQGNTEAFF.

This chain joins TRBV28 and TRBJ1-4; the match to TRBD1 covers 10 bases. There are 13 residues in the CDR3. Germline V gene lookup returns CDR1 MDHEN and CDR2 SYDVKM. The J segment lost 7 bases and the V segment lost 9 bases, leaving 5 bases of the junction unmatched. In DNA form, the CDR3 reads TGTGCCAGTGGGACAGGGGTTATTGAAAAACTGTTTTTT. Residues: CASGTGVIEKLFF.

The gene calls are TRBV19 and TRBJ1-5; D might be TRBD1 (5 bases). CDR1 and CDR2 from the germline V gene are LNHDA and SQIVND (reference sequence). The length of the CDR3 is 15 residues. Trimming took off 7 bases at V and 0 bases at J, with 13 bases between the two ends. CDR3 sequence reads: CASKGQGFSNQPQHF. CDR3 coding DNA: TGTGCCAGTAAGGGGCAGGGCTTTAGCAATCAGCCCCAGCATTTT.

V and J are TRBV6-1 and TRBJ2-4; D unclear. CDR1 MNHNS and CDR2 SASEGT come from the germline V gene. V gave up 0 bases and J gave up 0 bases, with 12 bases separating them. The CDR3 is 17 residues long. The CDR3 DNA reads TGTGCCAGCAGTGAAGCCCGCCAGCGACTAGCCAAAAACATTCAGTACTTC. It yields the protein CASSEARQRLAKNIQYF.

The chain couples TRBV2 to TRBJ1-1; 9 bases are shared with TRBD1. Trimming removed 7 bases from V and 3 bases from J; junction bases left unmatched: 3. Looked up from germline, CDR1 is SNHLY and CDR2 is FYNNEI. The CDR3 covers 13 residues. In nucleotides, the CDR3 is TGTGCCAGCAAGGGACAGGGATACACTGAAGCTTTCTTT. It yields the protein CASKGQGYTEAFF.

The CDR3 spells CASGGLARTDTQYF. CDR3 nucleotide sequence: TGTGCCAGCGGGGGACTAGCGCGCACAGATACGCAGTATTTT. This rearrangement joins TRBV7-3 to TRBJ2-3; 10 bases align to TRBD2. J lost 1 base, V lost 8 bases, and 3 bases had no gene match. Germline CDR1 is SGHTA and CDR2 is FQGTGA. This CDR3 is built from 14 residues.

V is TRBV19 and J is TRBJ1-4; D unclear. CDR3 length: 15 amino acids. Trimming pared 1 base from V and 5 bases from J, leaving 11 bases between. Looked up from germline, CDR1 is LNHDA and CDR2 is SQIVND (reference sequence). CDR3 coding DNA: TGTGCCAGTAGTATAGTTCATGGCCAGAATGAAAAACTGTTTTTT. Protein sequence: CASSIVHGQNEKLFF.

This clone was counted between two and nine times. This chain joins TRBV28 and TRBJ2-7; the D gene is possibly TRBD2 (6 bases). The V and J ends lost 2 bases and 0 bases respectively, with 11 bases between them. CDR3 length equals 15 residues. The germline gives CDR1 MDHEN, CDR2 SYDVKM. The CDR3 bases are TGTGCCAGCAGTTTAACGGGGGAGGCCTCCTACGAGCAGTACTTC. It yields the protein CASSLTGEASYEQYF.

This chain connects TRBV9 to TRBJ1-1; a possible D gene is TRBD1 (5 bases). Per germline, CDR1 SGDLS and CDR2 YYNGEE. V was shortened by 0 bases and J by 7 bases, with 19 bases between the two germline ends. The CDR3 extends over 16 amino acids. The CDR3 loop reads CASSVDNLRAGDEAFF. The CDR3 nucleotides read TGTGCCAGCAGCGTAGACAATCTCAGGGCAGGCGATGAAGCTTTCTTT.

V is TRBV19 and J is TRBJ1-5; D is unclear. Trimming removed 7 bases at V and 4 bases at J, with 11 bases between. The germline V gene has CDR1 LNHDA and CDR2 SQIVND (reference sequence). This CDR3 has 13 amino acids. In DNA, the CDR3 is TGTGCCAGTACCTTCCAGGCGAATCAGCCCCAGCATTTT. Protein product: CASTFQANQPQHF.

V usage is TRBV27 and J usage is TRBJ1-6; unclear D gene. The CDR3 totals 16 residues. Between the trimmed V and J ends, which lost 4 bases and 8 bases, there was a span of 18 bases. Germline lookup yields CDR1 MNHEY and CDR2 SMNVEV (reference sequence). The CDR3, as DNA: TGTGCCAGCAGTTCGTATTCGGGTAACGGAGATTCACCCCTCCACTTT. Protein product: CASSSYSGNGDSPLHF.

The chain employs TRBV9 and TRBJ2-3; 7 bases line up with TRBD1. Germline V gene lookup returns CDR1 SGDLS and CDR2 YYNGEE. Losses at the gene ends were 4 bases for V and 4 bases for J; bases not matched to a gene: 18. The CDR3 covers 18 residues. The CDR3, as DNA: TGTGCCAGCAGCCCGCAAATAAAGACAGGGTCAGTACCAGATACGCAGTATTTT. It specifies CASSPQIKTGSVPDTQYF.

Worth noting for this clone: The same CDR3 is also encoded by other DNA sequences in this sample. The chain employs TRBV19 and TRBJ1-1; tentative D call: TRBD1 (5 bases). Trimming pared 5 bases from V and 4 bases from J, leaving 14 bases between. The CDR3 is made up of 14 amino acids. Per germline, CDR1 LNHDA and CDR2 SQIVND (reference sequence). CDR3 nucleotides: TGTGCCAGTAGTCCCCGGGGGGGGAGCACTGAAGCTTTCTTT. Protein: CASSPRGGSTEAFF.

This chain joins TRBV29-1 and TRBJ2-3; possibly TRBD1 for D (7 bases). Germline CDR1 SQVTM, CDR2 ANQGSEA. This CDR3 contains 13 residues. Trimming took off 6 bases at V and 5 bases at J, with 15 bases between the two ends. CDR3 DNA sequence: TGCAGCGTCCCAGGGGGAGGAGAAGATACGCAGTATTTT. Protein sequence: CSVPGGGEDTQYF.

This sequence joins TRBV5-6 and TRBJ2-4, with 14 positions matching TRBD2. CDR1 and CDR2 (germline): SGHDT, YYEEEE. The CDR3 totals 16 residues. V lost 4 bases to trimming and J lost 9 bases; unmatched junction nucleotides: 9. CDR3 DNA sequence: TGTGCCAGCAGCACGACTAGCGGGAGGGCGTATGCCATTCAGTACTTC. It encodes CASSTTSGRAYAIQYF. The full variable domain, completed using reference TRBV5-6 and TRBJ2-4, is DAGVTQSPTHLIKTRGQQVTLRCSPKSGHDTVSWYQQALGQGPQFIFQYYEEEERQRGNFPDRFSGHQFPNYSSELNVNALLLGDSALYLCASSTTSGRAYAIQYFGAGTRLSVL.

The rearrangement links TRBV13 to TRBJ1-6; D perhaps matches TRBD1 (6 bases). V lost 3 bases to trimming and J lost 14 bases, with 20 bases between them. CDR1 is PRHDT, CDR2 FYEKMQ, per germline (reference sequence). The CDR3 covers 15 residues. The CDR3 nucleotides read TGTGCCAGCAGCTTCCTTGCCGGGGGGCGGTCTACCCTCCACTTT. Protein product: CASSFLAGGRSTLHF.

The V call is TRBV11-2, the J call TRBJ1-2, with 8 bases that match TRBD1. The CDR3 length is 17 residues. Trimming cost V 2 bases and J 8 bases; bases outside gene matches: 16. From germline, CDR1 is SGHAT and CDR2 FQNNGV. The chain's CDR3 is CASSLSLPGQGANGYTF. The CDR3 DNA is TGTGCCAGCAGCTTAAGCCTACCGGGCCAGGGGGCGAACGGCTACACCTTC.